The 15 T cell receptor beta chains below all came from one sample that was sequenced in a study of T-cell reconstitution after alpha-beta-depleted transplantation in children. Unique molecular identifiers were used to barcode this TCRbeta library. TCRdb re-called the PCR reads through MiXCR, storing one row per CDR3 protein. The sample shows over 550,000 distinct CDR3 sequences, roughly a tenth of them seen only once. The material sequenced was PBMCs from the stem cell graft donor, taken from the stem cell graft. The receptors come from a human donor who donated a stem cell graft to a child with acute myeloid leukemia.

This clonotype showed up many times. The rearrangement uses TRBV10-3 and TRBJ1-5, with D uncertain. Trimming shortened V by 10 bases and J by 1 base, and 8 bases separated the two germline ends. Per the germline V gene, CDR1 is ENHRY and CDR2 is SYGVKD. This CDR3 comprises 12 residues. CDR3 nucleotide sequence: TGTGCCAGCGCCGGGAGCAATCAGCCCCAGCATTTT. It translates to CASAGSNQPQHF.

Many counts were recorded for this clonotype. This chain connects TRBV5-1 to TRBJ1-1; TRBD1 matches at 8 bases. The CDR3 length is 13 residues. Germline V gene lookup returns CDR1 SGHRS and CDR2 YFSETQ. With 6 bases clipped from V and 5 bases from J, the junction kept 6 bases outside the gene matches. CDR3: CASTLTGDTEAFF. The DNA for the CDR3 is TGCGCCAGCACCCTGACAGGGGATACTGAAGCTTTCTTT. Using reference TRBV5-1 and TRBJ1-1 for the parts outside the CDR3, the full variable domain is KAGVTQTPRYLIKTRGQQVTLSCSPISGHRSVSWYQQTPGQGLQFLFEYFSETQRNKGNFPGRFSGRQFSNSRSEMNVSTLELGDSALYLCASTLTGDTEAFFGQGTRLTVV.

The rearrangement uses TRBV20-1 and TRBJ2-1; weak D call: TRBD2 (6 bases). The germline gives CDR1 DFQATT, CDR2 SNEGSKA (reference sequence). This CDR3 has 13 residues. V was pared by 3 bases and J by 5 bases, with 11 bases between. CDR3 in DNA: TGCAGTGCTAGGTCGACTAGAAACAATGAGCAGTTCTTC. As protein: CSARSTRNNEQFF.

At least ten counts were recorded for this clonotype. The J gene is TRBJ2-7, the V gene TRBV29-1; 7 nucleotides agree with TRBD2. The germline gives CDR1 SQVTM, CDR2 ANQGSEA. V trimming: 7 bases; J trimming: 2 bases; junction bases outside the gene matches: 8. This CDR3 has 13 residues. CDR3 amino acids: CSAGGGATYEQYF. CDR3 bases: TGCAGCGCAGGCGGGGGAGCGACCTACGAGCAGTACTTC.

Many counts were recorded for this clonotype. This chain joins TRBV20-1 and TRBJ2-1; 7 positions match TRBD2. Germline V CDR1 and CDR2: DFQATT, SNEGSKA (reference sequence). The CDR3 has 14 residues. Trimming at V came to 6 bases and at J to 10 bases, leaving 15 bases not matched to a gene. The CDR3 reads CSAPSLGTTIEQFF. The CDR3 DNA reads as TGCAGTGCGCCCAGTCTGGGGACTACGATAGAGCAGTTCTTC.

J is TRBJ2-3 and V is TRBV5-5, with D perhaps TRBD1 (8 bases). V was clipped by 4 bases and J by 2 bases, with 20 bases between them. This CDR3 comprises 17 residues. Germline V lookup: CDR1 SGHKS, CDR2 YYEKEE (reference sequence). CDR3 sequence reads: CASSDPGGRGHTDTQYF. DNA for the CDR3: TGTGCCAGCAGCGACCCGGGGGGCAGGGGGCACACAGATACGCAGTATTTT.

This clonotype was counted between two and nine times. This chain links TRBV7-8 with TRBJ2-3; D unresolved. CDR3 length: 13 amino acids. The V end was cut by 10 bases, the J end by 2 bases, with 13 bases between. Germline assignment: CDR1 SGHVS and CDR2 FQNEAQ. This CDR3 is CATLPLNTDTQYF. Written as DNA, the CDR3 is TGTGCCACCTTGCCCCTGAACACAGATACGCAGTATTTT.

This clonotype was seen more than once but under ten times. V and J are TRBV29-1 and TRBJ2-7; 13 nucleotides line up with TRBD2. Trimming took 6 bases from V and 5 from J; bases not matched to a gene: 10. The CDR3 loop spans 15 amino acids. Germline V gives CDR1 SQVTM, CDR2 ANQGSEA. Here the CDR3 DNA reads TGCAGCGTGCCCGGACTAGCGGGAGTGTCAGACGAGCAGTACTTC. This codes for CSVPGLAGVSDEQYF.

This clonotype has a count of ten or more. The rearrangement links TRBV6-2 or TRBV6-3 to TRBJ2-7; no clear D. Germline values: CDR1 MNHEY, CDR2 SVGEGT. The V end was cut by 2 bases, the J end by 3 bases, with 11 bases between. This CDR3 region has 14 residues. CDR3 in DNA: TGTGCCAGCAGTTACAAACCCTCGGGCTACGAGCAGTACTTC. Protein product: CASSYKPSGYEQYF.

This clonotype appeared a single time. V is TRBV30 and J is TRBJ1-2; no clear D. Germline V lookup: CDR1 GTSNPN, CDR2 SVGIG (reference sequence). Trimming stripped 1 base from V and 3 bases from J, with 9 bases between. CDR3 length equals 13 residues. CDR3 amino acids: CAWSGVTDYGYTF. The CDR3 DNA reads as TGTGCCTGGAGTGGGGTAACAGACTATGGCTACACCTTC.

There are a few counts of this clonotype. This rearrangement joins TRBV20-1 to TRBJ1-5, with D uncertain. This CDR3 is 13 amino acids long. Germline assignment: CDR1 DFQATT and CDR2 SNEGSKA (reference sequence). Trimming removed 2 bases at V and 5 bases at J, with 10 bases between. The CDR3 here is CSARSQVDQPQHF. The CDR3 DNA follows: TGCAGTGCTAGAAGCCAGGTGGATCAGCCCCAGCATTTT.

This clonotype was picked up many times. The chain has TRBV5-6 and TRBJ2-1, with D unresolved. CDR1 and CDR2 (germline): SGHDT, YYEEEE. The V gene lost 0 bases and the J gene lost 2 bases, with 9 bases spanning the gap. The CDR3 is 15 residues long. This CDR3 is CASSLAGQPYNEQFF. For the CDR3, the DNA is TGTGCCAGCAGCTTGGCAGGTCAGCCCTACAATGAGCAGTTCTTC.

The CDR3 nucleotides read TGTGCCAGCAGTTTAACGGGGGGGGGCACCTTGAACACTGAAGCTTTCTTT. It specifies CASSLTGGGTLNTEAFF. This sequence joins TRBV28 and TRBJ1-1, with D maybe TRBD1 (6 bases). The CDR3 sequence is 17 residues long. The V gene's germline CDR1 is MDHEN and CDR2 SYDVKM. V was trimmed by 2 bases and J by 0 bases, leaving 16 bases between them.

This clonotype was recorded many times. This chain joins TRBV7-8 and TRBJ2-1; 8 bases fit TRBD2. CDR1 and CDR2 from the germline V gene are SGHVS and FQNEAQ. This CDR3 is built from 14 residues. J lost 9 bases, V lost 5 bases, and 9 bases had no gene match. The CDR3 loop is CASSPLAGLGEQFF. The CDR3 nucleotides are TGTGCCAGCAGCCCCTTAGCGGGATTGGGTGAGCAGTTCTTC.

This clonotype was detected only a few times. The genes are TRBV5-6 and TRBJ1-2; possible D gene TRBD1, 5 bases. Germline CDR1 and CDR2: SGHDT and YYEEEE. This CDR3 is built from 13 residues. V lost 5 bases and J lost 5, with 13 bases in between. Written as DNA, the CDR3 is TGTGCCAGCAGGATCTGGGGGGGGTATGGCTACACCTTC. It yields the protein CASRIWGGYGYTF.